This T cell receptor beta chain was identified in a study of T cells in Graves' hyperthyroidism and ophthalmopathy. On this clonotype itself: Its matching antigen is unknown.

Trimming removed 0 bases at V and 5 bases at J, with 16 bases between. This CDR3 spans 17 amino acids. The V gene's germline CDR1 is LGHNA and CDR2 YSLEER. General study results and limits: Through a model of 13 V-J features, ophthalmopathy was separated from stable hyperthyroidism.

The source material, RNA transcripts, was used to amplify TCR beta CDR3 regions. Carried out on the TCR CDR3, a first-round RT-PCR used the HTBI primer set. TCRdb analysed the multiplex PCR reads with MiXCR anew, one entry per CDR3 protein. This table has 250,000 to 300,000 distinct CDR3 sequences, 15% to 20% appearing once. The chain carries TRBV4-3 and TRBJ2-2; tentative D call: TRBD1 (6 bases). The source of this sequence is a woman aged 55-70 years with Graves' ophthalmopathy. Sequencing was carried out using blood. CDR3 sequence: CASSQDPTGITTGELFF. In DNA form, the CDR3 reads TGCGCCAGCAGCCAAGATCCCACAGGGATCACGACCGGGGAGCTGTTTTTT.